Detailed here is one T cell receptor (beta chain). What this receptor recognizes is not known. Base qualities were left out, and no much larger clone turns up one base away. The method was the immunoSEQ multiplex PCR assay. Not all clones reach the TCRdb copy of this immuneACCESS table, which keeps in-frame sequences only. Checked studies attribute under half of the gap to unresolved V genes and leave the rest unexplained. The sample includes over 35,000 clones, with 91% observed a single time. The top ten hold around 0.5% of the sample. The sample belongs to a study of T cell changes during pregnancy in multiple sclerosis (dated by TCRdb to between 2019 and 2020). The study in broad terms: The study looked at changes in the T cell repertoire across pregnancy in women with multiple sclerosis.

The receptor comes from a female donor in good health, enrolled as a control in a pregnancy study. The sample here was CD4+ T cells from peripheral blood mononuclear cells, taken in the second trimester of pregnancy.

In nucleotide form, the sequence is TGTGCCAGCAGCCCCGGGTCCCCATACGAGCAGTACTTC. Translated, this is CASSPGSPYEQYF. The V gene is TRBV6-6 and the J gene is TRBJ2-7, with no reliable assignment of the D segment. The junction shows trimming of 6 bases on V and 4 bases on J, plus 13 bases between the germline ends. From the germline V gene (reference sequence), CDR1 is MNHNY and CDR2 is SVGAGI. Reading from cysteine to phenylalanine, the CDR3 counts 13 amino acids. Just CDR3 DNA is preserved here, 39 bases in frame from base 1.